The clone carrying this T cell receptor (beta chain) was observed at least ten times. Its target is not known. The data are from a study of Graves' ophthalmopathy and Graves' hyperthyroidism. Study results and limitations: Most expanded thyroid clonotypes above 0.001 frequency also appeared in blood.

Active ophthalmopathy (CAS at least 3, NOSPECS at least 4), lasting under 3 months. Patients were diagnosed from clinical symptoms, serum thyroxine, TRAb, thyroid ultrasound and orbital computed tomography. Fresh peripheral blood (approximately 9.5 ml) yielded the PBMCs. RNA transcripts yielded amplified TCR beta CDR3 regions. Following a first-round RT-PCR that used HTBI primers, a second-round multiplex PCR was carried out. TCRdb reprocessed the multiplex PCR reads with MiXCR, giving one entry per CDR3 protein. The sample has approximately 640,000 distinct CDR3 sequences, approximately 39% seen once. The sequence came from an adult man with Graves' ophthalmopathy. The sequenced sample consisted of peripheral blood.

The DNA of the CDR3 is TGTGCCAGCAGCTTGCACGCATCGGGTGGCTACACCTTC. Encoded protein: CASSLHASGGYTF. The chain links TRBV5-6 to TRBJ1-2; D gene uncertain. The germline V gene has CDR1 SGHDT and CDR2 YYEEEE. The CDR3 spans 13 residues. Trimming stripped 1 base from V and 7 bases from J, with 11 bases between.